This T cell receptor beta chain derives from a study of CD8 T cells in ankylosing spondylitis. Study-level findings and limits: CD8+ disease-linked clones were present at relatively low frequencies in blood.

Note on this clonotype: Its antigen is undetermined.

This CDR3 comprises 16 residues. CDR1 and CDR2 from the germline V gene are SGHRS and YFSETQ. V was cut by 1 base and J by 4 bases, with 14 bases left in between. MiXCR, run by TCRdb on the 5' RACE reads, gives a single entry per CDR3 protein. The table shows about 220,000 distinct CDR3 sequences, with roughly 25% occurring only once. This TCR was sampled from a male donor with ankylosing spondylitis or in good health (not recorded which). The J gene is TRBJ2-2, the V gene TRBV5-1; D assignment may be TRBD1 or TRBD2 (5 bases each). Sequenced sample: blood, either unsorted or a sorted T cell fraction (not recorded which). CDR3 nucleotide sequence: TGCGCCAGCAGCTTGCTCGGGGACGTTCCCACCGGGGAGCTGTTTTTT. This translates into CASSLLGDVPTGELFF.